The next 8 T cell receptor beta chains were all read from a single sample in a study of blood T cell repertoires in COVID-19. Clones were sequenced by immunoSEQ multiplex PCR, and TCRdb holds only the in-frame ones, with some missing. The sample holds nearly 80,000 clones, roughly 80% seen once. The sequencing sample was made of peripheral blood. The origin of the receptors is a woman in her 70s with acute or convalescent COVID-19.

The chain has TRBV7-9 and TRBJ1-2; 10 bases agree with TRBD1. Per the germline V gene, CDR1 is SEHNR and CDR2 is FQNEAQ (reference sequence). The junction had 2 bases not matched to a gene; V was cut back by 3 bases and J by 7 bases. This CDR3 spans 13 amino acids. The CDR3 sequence is CASSFWTGGGYTF. DNA of the CDR3: TGTGCCAGCAGCTTTTGGACAGGGGGTGGCTACACCTTC.

The chain employs TRBV27 and TRBJ1-5; possible D gene TRBD1, 5 bases. The CDR3 contains 13 residues. Trimming removed 8 bases from V and 0 bases from J, with 8 bases in between. Looked up from germline, CDR1 is MNHEY and CDR2 is SMNVEV (reference sequence). As DNA, the CDR3 is TGTGCCAGCTCGGGGGATAGCAATCAGCCCCAGCATTTT. Encoded protein: CASSGDSNQPQHF.

This chain joins TRBV2 and TRBJ1-2; a possible D gene is TRBD1 (5 bases). The germline V gene encodes CDR1 SNHLY and CDR2 FYNNEI. V was cut by 8 bases and J by 6 bases, with 19 bases left in between. CDR3 length equals 14 residues. In DNA form, the CDR3 reads TGTGCCAGCGTATTACGGGACTTTTCCGATGGCTACACCTTC. Translated: CASVLRDFSDGYTF.

This clone appeared a few times. V gene TRBV30 combines with J gene TRBJ1-3; unclear D gene. The ends were cut back, 5 bases at V and 0 bases at J, with 8 bases in the middle. Germline V gives CDR1 GTSNPN, CDR2 SVGIG (reference sequence). The CDR3 loop spans 13 amino acids. CDR3 protein: CAWGQDSGNTIYF. CDR3 in DNA: TGTGCCTGGGGCCAGGACTCTGGAAACACCATATATTTT.

This clone was detected once. The chain joins TRBV29-1 to TRBJ2-3, with D possibly TRBD2 on 6 matching bases. Trimming removed 7 bases at V and 5 bases at J, with 10 bases between. The CDR3 length is 11 residues. CDR1 and CDR2 (germline): SQVTM, ANQGSEA. In DNA form, the CDR3 reads TGCAGCGCTAGCGACTTAGATACGCAGTATTTT. Translation gives CSASDLDTQYF.

The chain employs TRBV2 and TRBJ2-7; tentative D call: TRBD2 (6 bases). Trimming took off 6 bases at V and 0 bases at J, with 9 bases between the two ends. The germline CDR1 and CDR2 sequences are SNHLY and FYNNEI. The CDR3 runs to 13 residues. CDR3 loop: CASRQTSSYEQYF. Here the CDR3 DNA reads TGTGCCAGCAGGCAGACTAGCTCCTACGAGCAGTACTTC. Full variable domain (missing parts from reference TRBV2 and TRBJ2-7): EPEVTQTPSHQVTQMGQEVILRCVPISNHLYFYWYRQILGQKVEFLVSFYNNEISEKSEIFDDQFSVERPDGSNFTLKIRSTKLEDSAMYFCASRQTSSYEQYFGPGTRLTVT.

The table lists this clone with a few counts. This rearrangement joins TRBV7-3 to TRBJ2-1; D is uncertain. The V and J ends lost 3 bases and 4 bases respectively, with 7 bases between them. Germline V lookup: CDR1 SGHTA, CDR2 FQGTGA. The CDR3 is made up of 13 amino acids. CDR3 sequence: CASSFTAYNEQFF. The CDR3, as DNA: TGTGCCAGCAGCTTCACAGCTTACAATGAGCAGTTCTTC. The complete variable domain, with remaining parts taken from reference TRBV7-3 and TRBJ2-1, reads GAGVSQTPSNKVTEKGKYVELRCDPISGHTALYWYRQSLGQGPEFLIYFQGTGAADDSGLPNDRFFAVRPEGSVSTLKIQRTERGDSAVYLCASSFTAYNEQFFGPGTRLTVL.

The chain carries TRBV30 and TRBJ1-5; no clear D. This CDR3 has 13 residues. V lost 1 base, J lost 2 bases, and 6 bases lay in between. Germline CDR1 GTSNPN, CDR2 SVGIG (reference sequence). The CDR3 DNA reads as TGTGCCTGGAGTGGCGCGGGCAATCAGCCCCAGCATTTT. As protein: CAWSGAGNQPQHF.